This T cell receptor (beta chain) was identified in a study of T-cell reconstitution after alpha-beta-depleted transplantation in children. Points from the study as a whole: At one year after transplant, newly produced T cells mostly accounted for T-cell counts and diversity. Several hundred rapidly expanded clones from non-depleted graft cells reportedly supplied alpha-beta T cells about two months post-transplant. Day-60 TCRbeta diversity that was high in some patients was derived from surviving recipient T cells and thymic progenitors.

V lost 2 bases, J lost 11 bases, and 16 bases lay in between. This CDR3 comprises 14 residues. This sample's TCRbeta library carried unique molecular identifier barcodes. One entry per CDR3 protein results from TCRdb running MiXCR on the PCR reads. The repertoire holds 200,000 to 250,000 distinct CDR3 sequences, with about 8.2% as singletons. As concerns this clonotype: Antigen specificity is unknown.

The sample was PBMCs, mostly from graft donor cells, taken 360 days after TCRalphabeta/CD19-depleted stem cell transplant. This sequence was found in a male patient between 2 and 9 years old who had a stem cell transplant for acute myeloid leukemia, so the T cells may come from the graft donor. The chain links TRBV12-3 or TRBV12-4 to TRBJ1-5; tentatively, D is TRBD1 (6 bases). CDR3 residues: CASSLWGPSSSQHF. CDR3 nucleotide sequence: TGTGCCAGCAGTTTATGGGGGCCCTCCTCGTCCCAGCATTTT.